This entry lists 15 T cell receptor beta chains sequenced from one sample in a study of spatial heterogeneity in lung cancer. TCRdb re-called the 5' RACE reads through MiXCR, storing one row per CDR3 protein. The sample holds 20,000 to 25,000 distinct CDR3 sequences, 4% to 5.5% seen once. No antigen has been assigned to these receptors. Overall study findings and caveats: Tumor mutation count correlated with how many alpha and beta TCRs expanded intratumorally.

Time point described: sample taken at primary tumor resection. Sequences were derived from lung tumor tissue, sampled at surgery. The source of these receptors is a male donor with early-stage non-small cell lung cancer.

The sample holds many counts of this clonotype. The chain is built from TRBV18 and TRBJ2-1, with 11 bases matching TRBD2. Per the germline V gene, CDR1 is KGHSH and CDR2 is LQKENI. With 6 bases clipped from V and 5 bases from J, the junction kept 6 bases outside the gene matches. This CDR3 is built from 15 residues. The CDR3 loop is CASSPGTSGNNEQFF. DNA for the CDR3: TGTGCCAGCTCTCCCGGGACTAGCGGAAACAATGAGCAGTTCTTC.

V gene TRBV6-5 combines with J gene TRBJ2-1; 11 nucleotides match TRBD2. The CDR3 is 15 residues long. With V trimmed by 2 bases and J by 9 bases, 6 bases remained unmatched. CDR1 is MNHEY, CDR2 SVGAGI, per germline. The DNA of the CDR3 is TGTGCCAGCAGTTACATAGCGGGAGGGAATACTGAGCAGTTCTTC. Amino acids: CASSYIAGGNTEQFF.

The chain combines TRBV7-9 with TRBJ1-6; 7 nucleotides match TRBD1. Per germline, CDR1 SEHNR and CDR2 FQNEAQ (reference sequence). This CDR3 contains 16 residues. With V trimmed by 6 bases and J by 0 bases, 5 bases remained unmatched. The CDR3 DNA follows: TGTGCCAGCAGTTCGGACAGGAGCTCCTATAATTCACCCCTCCACTTT. The encoded protein is CASSSDRSSYNSPLHF.

This clonotype has at least ten counts. The chain has TRBV28 and TRBJ2-7; no firm D call. Trimming shortened V by 5 bases and J by 3 bases, and 17 bases separated the two germline ends. Germline values: CDR1 MDHEN, CDR2 SYDVKM. This CDR3 is built from 15 residues. CDR3 sequence: CASSLPLDGYYEQYF. CDR3 bases: TGTGCCAGCAGTCTCCCCCTGGACGGCTACTACGAGCAGTACTTC.

This clonotype was seen at least ten times. The chain recombines TRBV7-2 with TRBJ2-4; D possibly corresponds to TRBD1 (6 bases). Trimming took off 1 base at V and 3 bases at J, with 10 bases between the two ends. Germline CDR1 and CDR2: SGHTA and FQGNSA. The CDR3 spans 15 residues. CDR3: CASSLETGRKNIQYF. CDR3 in DNA: TGTGCCAGCAGCTTAGAGACAGGTCGCAAAAACATTCAGTACTTC.

Concerning this clonotype itself: This clone may be a read error of a much larger clone one base away. The genes are TRBV6-2 or TRBV6-3 and TRBJ1-4, with unresolved D. Trimming removed 4 bases from V and 7 bases from J, with 16 bases in between. Germline V gene lookup returns CDR1 MNHEY and CDR2 SVGEGT. This CDR3 is 15 amino acids long. CDR3 sequence: CASSFWASRGEKLFF. CDR3 bases: TGTGCCAGCAGTTTTTGGGCATCCCGCGGTGAAAAACTGTTTTTT.

This clonotype was counted ten times or more. This chain uses TRBV7-2 with TRBJ2-5; D might be TRBD2 (7 bases). Deletions cut 2 bases from V and 2 bases from J, with 12 bases between. This CDR3 comprises 15 residues. Germline V gene sequence: CDR1 SGHTA, CDR2 FQGNSA. The CDR3, as DNA: TGTGCCAGCAGCTTACAACGGGGGGCTCAAGAGACCCAGTACTTC. It translates to CASSLQRGAQETQYF. The variable domain in full, completed from reference TRBV7-2 and TRBJ2-5, reads GAGVSQSPSNKVTEKGKDVELRCDPISGHTALYWYRQSLGQGLEFLIYFQGNSAPDKSGLPSDRFSAERTGGSVSTLTIQRTQQEDSAVYLCASSLQRGAQETQYFGPGTRLLVL.

This clonotype was counted at least ten times. This chain uses TRBV7-2 with TRBJ1-2; 10 positions match TRBD1. V shed 0 bases, J shed 8 bases, and the junction held 6 bases outside the gene matches. Germline V gene sequence: CDR1 SGHTA, CDR2 FQGNSA. The CDR3 consists of 15 residues. CDR3 in amino acids: CASSLAGQGPFGYTF. CDR3 in DNA: TGTGCCAGCAGCTTAGCGGGACAGGGGCCATTCGGCTACACCTTC.

J is TRBJ1-1 and V is TRBV6-1; D is perhaps TRBD1 (5 bases). Germline values: CDR1 MNHNS, CDR2 SASEGT. Trimming pared 7 bases from V and 1 base from J, leaving 22 bases between. The CDR3 loop spans 17 amino acids. The CDR3 sequence is CASMIILRGAQNTEAFF. CDR3 nucleotide sequence: TGTGCCAGCATGATAATTCTTCGAGGGGCGCAGAACACTGAAGCTTTCTTT.

This clonotype was recorded a few times. The genes are TRBV3-1 and TRBJ2-3; no reliable D call. Germline-derived CDR1 and CDR2 are LGHDT and YNNKEL (reference sequence). Trimming removed 1 base from V and 8 bases from J, with 7 bases in between. CDR3 length equals 12 residues. The CDR3 here is CASSQVASTQYF. The CDR3 DNA sequence: TGTGCCAGCAGCCAAGTCGCAAGTACGCAGTATTTT.

V is TRBV6-5 and J is TRBJ2-2, with 12 bases aligning to TRBD2. After removal of 0 bases from V and 4 bases from J, the junction contained 3 bases not matched to a gene. The length of the CDR3 is 17 residues. Germline V gene lookup returns CDR1 MNHEY and CDR2 SVGAGI. The chain's CDR3 is CASSYSRLAGATGELFF. CDR3 coding DNA: TGTGCCAGCAGTTACTCCCGACTAGCGGGAGCCACCGGGGAGCTGTTTTTT.

The table lists this clonotype with many counts. The rearrangement links TRBV9 to TRBJ1-6; weak D call: TRBD1 (6 bases). V was trimmed by 0 bases and J by 5 bases, leaving 9 bases between them. Germline loops: CDR1 SGDLS, CDR2 YYNGEE. The CDR3 totals 15 residues. The CDR3 coding sequence is TGTGCCAGCAGCGTAGCAGGGGTAGATAATTCACCCCTCCACTTT. It translates to CASSVAGVDNSPLHF.

There are many counts of this clonotype. This chain links TRBV20-1 with TRBJ2-1; a possible D gene is TRBD2 (6 bases). V was clipped by 6 bases and J by 5 bases, with 8 bases between them. The length of the CDR3 is 11 residues. Germline assignment: CDR1 DFQATT and CDR2 SNEGSKA (reference sequence). CDR3 amino acids: CSAGGNNEQFF. The DNA for the CDR3 is TGCAGTGCGGGGGGAAACAATGAGCAGTTCTTC.

This clonotype appeared many times. This chain connects TRBV20-1 to TRBJ2-3; 10 nucleotides agree with TRBD1. Trimming removed 5 bases from V and 3 bases from J; junction bases left unmatched: 8. This CDR3 region has 15 residues. Germline values: CDR1 DFQATT, CDR2 SNEGSKA (reference sequence). The CDR3 sequence: CSAQDRDRGTDTQYF. CDR3 coding DNA: TGCAGTGCTCAGGACCGGGACAGGGGAACAGATACGCAGTATTTT.

This clonotype was counted at least ten times. The chain uses TRBV5-4 and TRBJ2-5; D is uncertain. CDR1 and CDR2 (germline): SGHNT, YYREEE (reference sequence). The CDR3 is 14 residues long. V gave up 4 bases and J gave up 2 bases, with 12 bases separating them. CDR3 amino acids: CASSGASVQETQYF. The CDR3 bases are TGTGCCAGCAGCGGCGCCAGCGTACAAGAGACCCAGTACTTC.